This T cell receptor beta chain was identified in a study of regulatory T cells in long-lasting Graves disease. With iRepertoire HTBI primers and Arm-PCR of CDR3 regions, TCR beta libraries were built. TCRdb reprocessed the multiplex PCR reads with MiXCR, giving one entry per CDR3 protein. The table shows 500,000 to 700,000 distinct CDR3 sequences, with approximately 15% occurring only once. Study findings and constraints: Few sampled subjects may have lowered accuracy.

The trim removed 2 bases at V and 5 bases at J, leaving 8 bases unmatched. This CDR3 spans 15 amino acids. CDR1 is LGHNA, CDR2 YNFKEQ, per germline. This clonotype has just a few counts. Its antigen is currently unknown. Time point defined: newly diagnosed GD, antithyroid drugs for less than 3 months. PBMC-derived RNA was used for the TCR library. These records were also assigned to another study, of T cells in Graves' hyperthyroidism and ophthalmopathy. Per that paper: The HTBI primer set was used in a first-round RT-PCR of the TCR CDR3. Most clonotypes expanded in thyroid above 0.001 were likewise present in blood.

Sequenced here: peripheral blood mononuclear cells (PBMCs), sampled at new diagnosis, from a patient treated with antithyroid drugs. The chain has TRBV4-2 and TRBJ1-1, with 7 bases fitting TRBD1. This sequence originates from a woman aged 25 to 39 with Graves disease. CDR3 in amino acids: CASSQPTGMETEAFF. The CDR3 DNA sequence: TGTGCCAGCAGCCAACCGACAGGGATGGAGACTGAAGCTTTCTTT.